These T cell receptor beta chains were read from a single sample in a study of blood T cell repertoires in COVID-19. Assay: immunoSEQ multiplex PCR; the TCRdb copy retains only in-frame clones and omits some. This table holds about 380,000 clones, 88% found once. Source material: PBMCs or T cells enriched from blood (not recorded which). The receptors originated from a woman aged 18-29 years who had recovered from COVID-19. Both conserved end residues are part of each CDR3. The order of the fields is V gene, D gene, clone size, J gene, CDR3 protein, CDR3 DNA. D genes are given only for firm matches. Clone size, where shown, is once, few, many, or a class for clones that have expanded.

TRBV7-2,NA,NA,TRBJ1-5,CASSGGRIRQHF,TGTGCCAGCAGCGGTGGCAGAATCAGACAGCATTTT
TRBV25-1,TRBD1,NA,TRBJ2-1,CASSEDRAPSSYNEQFF,TGTGCCAGCAGTGAGGACAGGGCCCCTAGCTCCTACAATGAGCAGTTCTTC
TRBV5-8,TRBD1,once,TRBJ2-7,CASSRTGNEQYF,TGTGCCAGCAGCCGGACAGGGAACGAGCAGTACTTC
TRBV6-5,TRBD1,NA,TRBJ2-1,CASGRTGERNEQFF,TGTGCCAGCGGGAGGACAGGGGAGCGCAATGAGCAGTTCTTC
TRBV6-6,TRBD2,NA,TRBJ2-1,CASSRTLGLAGHNEQFF,TGTGCCAGCAGTCGCACCCTGGGACTAGCGGGGCACAATGAGCAGTTCTTC
TRBV30,NA,few,TRBJ1-4,CACRQDREKLFF,TGTGCCTGCAGACAGGATCGAGAAAAACTGTTTTTT
TRBV11-2,NA,NA,TRBJ2-5,CASSVLFRDSHKTQYF,TGTGCCAGCAGCGTTCTGTTCCGGGACTCGCATAAGACCCAGTACTTC
TRBV10-1,TRBD1,few,TRBJ1-4,CASSEGRQGDGEKLFF,TGCGCCAGCAGTGAGGGTCGGCAGGGGGATGGTGAAAAACTGTTTTTT
TRBV18,NA,NA,TRBJ2-3,CASSPYSDKTDTQYF,TGTGCCAGCTCACCTTACTCGGACAAAACAGATACGCAGTATTTT
TRBV9,TRBD1,NA,TRBJ2-5,CASSVGQGAAGETQYF,TGTGCCAGCAGCGTAGGACAGGGGGCGGCTGGGGAGACCCAGTACTTC